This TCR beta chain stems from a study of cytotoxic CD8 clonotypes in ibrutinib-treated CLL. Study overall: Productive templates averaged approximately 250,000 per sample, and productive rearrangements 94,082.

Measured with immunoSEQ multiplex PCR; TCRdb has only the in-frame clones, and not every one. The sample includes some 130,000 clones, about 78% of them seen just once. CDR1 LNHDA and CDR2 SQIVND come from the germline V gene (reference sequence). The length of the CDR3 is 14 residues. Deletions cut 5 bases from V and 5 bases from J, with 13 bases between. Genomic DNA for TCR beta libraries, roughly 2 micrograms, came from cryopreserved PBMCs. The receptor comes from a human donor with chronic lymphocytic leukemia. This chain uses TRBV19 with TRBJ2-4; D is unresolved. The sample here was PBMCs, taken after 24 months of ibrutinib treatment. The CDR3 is CASSWWQNQNIQYF. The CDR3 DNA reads TGTGCCAGTAGTTGGTGGCAGAATCAAAACATTCAGTACTTC.